This is a list of T cell receptor beta chains from one sample in a study of sequential checkpoint blockade in melanoma. Profiling relied on immunoSEQ multiplex PCR, and the TCRdb table lists in-frame clones only, not all of them. The sample shows about 4,800 clones, around 73% of them seen only once. The input for sequencing was CD8+ T cells sorted from blood (inferred from file names), taken from a patient given nivolumab and ipilimumab in sequence. All receptors come from a human donor with melanoma. CDR3s include the opening cysteine and the closing phenylalanine or tryptophan. The D gene is left open where the match is weak. Size values are once, few and many counts, or a class for expanded clones, and some rows have none.

cdr3_nt: TGTGCCAGCAGCTTAGAAAGGAGAACTAGCGGGCCCCCCTACGAGCAGTACTTC
cdr3_aa: CASSLERRTSGPPYEQYF
v_call: TRBV11-2
j_call: TRBJ2-7
d_call: TRBD2
clone_size: -

cdr3_nt: TGTGCCAGCAGTCCCGCCAGGGATTACTACGAGCAGTACTTC
cdr3_aa: CASSPARDYYEQYF
v_call: TRBV6-5
j_call: TRBJ2-7
d_call: -
clone_size: few

cdr3_nt: TGTGCCAGCAGTTACTCGTCAGGCTTGAACACTGAAGCTTTCTTT
cdr3_aa: CASSYSSGLNTEAFF
v_call: TRBV6-5
j_call: TRBJ1-1
d_call: -
clone_size: -

cdr3_nt: TGTGCCAGCAGGGCCGGGACTAGCTCAATCGAGCAGTACTTC
cdr3_aa: CASRAGTSSIEQYF
v_call: TRBV2
j_call: TRBJ2-7
d_call: TRBD2
clone_size: -

cdr3_nt: TGTGCCAGCAGTGCACAGGGAGGGTCTGGGGCCAACGTCCTGACTTTC
cdr3_aa: CASSAQGGSGANVLTF
v_call: TRBV6-1
j_call: TRBJ2-6
d_call: -
clone_size: few

cdr3_nt: TGTGCCAGCAGTTACCTGACAGGGGCGTCTAATTCACCCCTCCACTTT
cdr3_aa: CASSYLTGASNSPLHF
v_call: TRBV6-5
j_call: TRBJ1-6
d_call: TRBD1
clone_size: -

cdr3_nt: TGTGCCAGTAGTATAGTAGGGGGCACTGAAGCTTTCTTT
cdr3_aa: CASSIVGGTEAFF
v_call: TRBV19
j_call: TRBJ1-1
d_call: -
clone_size: -

cdr3_nt: TGTGCCAGCACATATAACAGGGACAATCAGCCCCAGCATTTT
cdr3_aa: CASTYNRDNQPQHF
v_call: TRBV28
j_call: TRBJ1-5
d_call: -
clone_size: -

cdr3_nt: TGTGCCAGCAGCCCCGGGGACAATGTCTACGAGCAGTACTTC
cdr3_aa: CASSPGDNVYEQYF
v_call: TRBV13
j_call: TRBJ2-7
d_call: -
clone_size: once

cdr3_nt: TGTGCCAGTAGTGTGGACAGCTTCAATGAGCAGTTCTTC
cdr3_aa: CASSVDSFNEQFF
v_call: TRBV19
j_call: TRBJ2-1
d_call: -
clone_size: -

cdr3_nt: TGTGCCTGGAGTGTTTCGGTGAACTCCTACGAGCAGTACTTC
cdr3_aa: CAWSVSVNSYEQYF
v_call: TRBV30
j_call: TRBJ2-7
d_call: -
clone_size: -

cdr3_nt: TGTGCCAGCAGTGACTCGGGGGACTCCAACAATGAGCAGTTCTTC
cdr3_aa: CASSDSGDSNNEQFF
v_call: TRBV6-4
j_call: TRBJ2-1
d_call: -
clone_size: few

cdr3_nt: TGTGCCAGCAGCCCACTAGCGGGGGACACCGGGGAGCTGTTTTTT
cdr3_aa: CASSPLAGDTGELFF
v_call: TRBV4-2
j_call: TRBJ2-2
d_call: TRBD2
clone_size: -

cdr3_nt: TGTGCCAGCAGCGCGACAGGGCTGTCTAACTATGGCTACACCTTC
cdr3_aa: CASSATGLSNYGYTF
v_call: TRBV13
j_call: TRBJ1-2
d_call: TRBD1
clone_size: -

cdr3_nt: TGTGCCAGTAGTATAGATAGGTGGACAGGCAATCAGCCCCAGCATTTT
cdr3_aa: CASSIDRWTGNQPQHF
v_call: TRBV19
j_call: TRBJ1-5
d_call: -
clone_size: few